Shown below are 30 T cell receptor beta chains from a single sample sequenced in a study of tumor-infiltrating lymphocytes in primary liver carcinoma. Co-extraction of RNA and DNA was performed on about 20-32 mg of unsorted bulk tissue. Researchers generated TCR beta cDNA from roughly 500 ng of total RNA, relying on a constant-region primer. Construction of TCR beta libraries relied on three successive nested multiplex PCR rounds employing slightly modified ARM-PCR. The two initial PCR rounds, 9 to 11 cycles each, used TRBV1-TRBV30 forward and C-beta reverse primers. In TCRdb, the multiplex PCR reads were re-called with MiXCR into one record per CDR3 protein. The sample contains about 32,000 distinct CDR3 sequences, less than 80% of which appear only once. Sequenced sample: liver tumor tissue from sampling region 5. Documented subset: tumor region T5, tumor centre. The receptors here all came from a man in his forties with primary liver carcinoma and hepatitis B virus infection.

As concerns this clonotype: The conserved final phenylalanine or tryptophan is absent from the CDR3, which likely points to a read error. This chain joins TRBV5-5 and TRBJ2-7; D is unclear. Germline V CDR1 and CDR2: SGHKS, YYEKEE (reference sequence). This CDR3 comprises 17 residues. Trimming cost V 0 bases and J 2 bases, with 18 bases left between them. This CDR3 is CASSLEQHLAWPYEQYY. CDR3 in DNA: TGTGCCAGCAGCTTGGAGCAACACCTGGCTTGGCCCTACGAGCAGTACTAC.

Of note for this clonotype: A much larger clone differs from this one at a single base, so this may be a read error. The genes are TRBV2 and TRBJ1-5; the D is unclear. V shed 2 bases and J shed 4 bases, with 12 bases lying between them. CDR1 is SNHLY, CDR2 FYNNEI, per germline. The CDR3 runs 15 residues. In nucleotides, the CDR3 is TGTGCCAGCAGTGAATACATAGGTTGGAATCAGCCCCAGCATTTT. Encoded protein: CASSEYIGWNQPQHF.

As concerns this clonotype: The junction shows a germline mismatch at one end, possibly a read error. The rearrangement uses TRBV6-6 and TRBJ2-2, with 7 nucleotides matching TRBD2. The V gene's germline CDR1 is MNHNY and CDR2 SVGAGI (reference sequence). CDR3 length: 20 residues. CDR3 in amino acids: CASSSLVGLTGPTNTGELFF. The CDR3 DNA reads as TGTGCCAGCAGTTCGCTCGTGGGACTAACTGGGCCAACGAACACCGGAGAGCTGTTTTTT.

V usage is TRBV6-2 or TRBV6-3 and J usage is TRBJ1-1; 8 positions match TRBD1. CDR1 is MNHEY, CDR2 SVGEGT, per germline. This CDR3 spans 13 amino acids. CDR3 sequence: CVGEEGQGGGAFF. Here the CDR3 DNA reads TGTGTCGGCGAAGAAGGACAGGGCGGAGGAGCTTTCTTT.

The V and J genes are TRBV5-4 and TRBJ2-5; 10 bases map to TRBD2. CDR1 and CDR2 from the germline V gene are SGHNT and YYREEE (reference sequence). This CDR3 is built from 17 residues. In DNA, the CDR3 is TGTGTCGGCAGCCATCTCCGCACAGCGGGAGGGGGAGAGACCCAGTACTTC. It translates to CVGSHLRTAGGGETQYF.

The genes are TRBV6-5 and TRBJ2-4; weak D call: TRBD1 (8 bases). The CDR3 consists of 21 residues. The germline gives CDR1 MNHEY, CDR2 SVGAGI. V was cut by 6 bases and J by 3 bases, with 33 bases left in between. CDR3 in amino acids: CASSRTGSHVSGGTVKNIQYF. In nucleotides, the CDR3 is TGTGCCAGCAGCAGGACAGGGTCCCACGTATCGGGAGGTACAGTCAAAAACATTCAGTACTTC.

V usage is TRBV6-1 and J usage is TRBJ2-2, with D possibly TRBD1 on 5 matching bases. Germline V gene data show CDR1 as MNHNS and CDR2 as SASEGT. The CDR3 totals 15 residues. CDR3 residues: CANSERQSNTGELFF. The CDR3 DNA sequence: TGTGCTAACAGTGAGCGACAGAGTAACACCGGGGAGCTGTTTTTT.

This chain uses TRBV10-3 with TRBJ2-7, with D possibly called TRBD1 or TRBD2 (5 bases each). Per germline, CDR1 ENHRY and CDR2 SYGVKD. The ends were cut back, 9 bases at V and 5 bases at J, with 11 bases in the middle. The CDR3 extends over 11 amino acids. CDR3 DNA: TGTGCCATGTCCGAGGGGAACGAGCAGTACTTC. This encodes CAMSEGNEQYF.

This clonotype was recorded many times. The chain employs TRBV12-3 or TRBV12-4 and TRBJ2-1, with TRBD2 matching over 7 bases. Trimming removed 9 bases from V and 3 bases from J; junction bases left unmatched: 5. The CDR3 totals 13 residues. The CDR3 spells CASEPGGYNEQFF. CDR3 sequence (DNA): TGTGCCAGTGAACCGGGAGGCTACAATGAGCAGTTCTTC.

This chain joins TRBV13 and TRBJ2-7; TRBD2 matches 7 bases. The CDR3 has 14 amino acids. CDR1 is PRHDT and CDR2 is FYEKMQ in the germline V gene (reference sequence). Losses at the gene ends were 10 bases for V and 7 bases for J; bases not matched to a gene: 16. The CDR3 nucleotides read TGTGCCAATAGCTTAGGACTAGATTTAAGAGAGCAGTACTTC. Residues: CANSLGLDLREQYF.

Points on this clonotype: An end of the junction differs from the germline gene, which may be a read error. The chain couples TRBV7-9 to TRBJ1-2; D unclear. This CDR3 is 16 amino acids long. Germline CDR1 is SEHNR and CDR2 is FQNEAQ (reference sequence). The CDR3 DNA sequence: TGTGCCAACAGCCCAGAGGGCAGGCTGTCCCAGTATGGCTACACTTTC. It encodes CANSPEGRLSQYGYTF.

This clonotype was found once. A read error is possible here, since a much larger clone lies one base away. V is TRBV9 and J is TRBJ1-1, with D hard to call. CDR1 and CDR2 (germline): SGDLS, YYNGEE. V lost 4 bases to trimming and J lost 5 bases, with 12 bases between them. There are 13 residues in the CDR3. The CDR3 protein is CASSRDDGTEAFF. The CDR3 nucleotides are TGTGCCAGCAGCCGGGATGACGGAACTGAAGCTTTCTTT.

The sample holds a few counts of this clonotype. A much larger clonotype is one base distant, so this may be a read error. The chain links TRBV7-9 to TRBJ2-1, with 9 nucleotides matching TRBD2. There are 14 residues in the CDR3. Germline CDR1 reads SEHNR; CDR2 reads FQNEAQ (reference sequence). CDR3 amino acids: CARSLAGGWDEQFF. The CDR3 DNA reads TGTGCCAGGAGCTTGGCGGGAGGGTGGGATGAGCAGTTCTTC.

This clonotype has a count of ten or more. V usage is TRBV11-1 and J usage is TRBJ2-7, with unresolved D. Germline CDR1 SGHAT, CDR2 FQDESV (reference sequence). The germline V and J ends were trimmed by 6 bases and 1 base, with 10 bases remaining between them. The length of the CDR3 is 13 residues. The CDR3 nucleotides are TGTGCCAGCAGGGGGAAGCGATCCTACGAGCAGTACTTC. Its protein is CASRGKRSYEQYF.

A note on this clonotype: This likely comes from a read error, as the CDR3 has no conserved phenylalanine or tryptophan at its end. The CDR3 loop is CSARSMMSSYNEQFL. The CDR3, as DNA: TGCAGCGCCAGAAGCATGATGAGCTCCTACAATGAGCAGTTCTTA. The chain is built from TRBV29-1 and TRBJ2-1; D is undetermined. Deletions cut 7 bases from V and 0 bases from J, with 16 bases between. Germline CDR1 reads SQVTM; CDR2 reads ANQGSEA. The length of the CDR3 is 15 residues.

The DNA for the CDR3 is TGTGCCAGAAGCGCTAGCGGGAGGGCCGTAGATACGCAGTATTTT. Its protein is CARSASGRAVDTQYF. The J gene is TRBJ2-3, the V gene TRBV11-2; 12 bases map to TRBD2. This CDR3 has 15 amino acids. Germline assignment: CDR1 SGHAT and CDR2 FQNNGV. The ends lost 9 bases at V and 5 bases at J; junction bases unmatched: 9.

As regards this clonotype: At one boundary the junction diverges from the germline segment, which might be a read error. The chain links TRBV6-5 to TRBJ2-3, with 7 bases aligning to TRBD2. CDR1 MNHEY and CDR2 SVGAGI come from the germline V gene. The CDR3 consists of 17 residues. The DNA of the CDR3 is TGTGCTAGCCACGAACAAGACGGGAGGAAGGAGACAGCTACGCAGTATTTT. Amino acid sequence: CASHEQDGRKETATQYF.

J is TRBJ2-3 and V is TRBV5-1, with 8 bases matching TRBD2. V was pared by 0 bases and J by 0 bases, with 0 bases of the junction left unmatched. Germline V gene lookup returns CDR1 SGHRS and CDR2 YFSETQ. The CDR3 is 15 amino acids. CDR3 region: CASSLVAGSTDTQYF. CDR3 coding DNA: TGCGCCAGCAGCTTGGTAGCGGGAAGCACAGATACGCAGTATTTT.

The chain combines TRBV4-1 with TRBJ2-2; TRBD1 is a possible D gene (6 bases). CDR1 and CDR2 from the germline V gene are MGHRA and YSYEKL. V was pared by 0 bases and J by 8 bases, with 16 bases between. The CDR3 contains 16 residues. CDR3 coding DNA: TGCGCCAGCAGCCAAGATGCTAGAGGGACAACAGGGGAGCTGTTTTTT. It is translated as CASSQDARGTTGELFF.

On this clonotype: It is likely a read error, because the conserved phenylalanine at the end of the CDR3 is missing. V usage is TRBV7-8 and J usage is TRBJ2-7, with D perhaps matching TRBD2 (6 bases). Germline V lookup: CDR1 SGHVS, CDR2 FQNEAQ. This CDR3 comprises 14 residues. V shed 6 bases and J shed 0 bases, with 12 bases lying between them. CDR3 residues: CASRPAGSSYEQYS. In DNA, the CDR3 is TGTGCCAGCAGGCCCGCCGGGAGCTCCTACGAGCAGTACTCC.

The chain has TRBV19 and TRBJ2-7, with D possibly being TRBD1 (6 bases). Germline V gene data show CDR1 as LNHDA and CDR2 as SQIVND (reference sequence). There are 14 residues in the CDR3. V lost 4 bases, J lost 6 bases, and 16 bases lay in between. DNA for the CDR3: TGTGCCAGTAGTACGCGACAGGCCCGATGCGAGCAGTACTTC. This gives the protein CASSTRQARCEQYF. Full variable domain (missing parts from reference TRBV19 and TRBJ2-7): DGGITQSPKYLFRKEGQNVTLSCEQNLNHDAMYWYRQDPGQGLRLIYYSQIVNDFQKGDIAEGYSVSREKKESFPLTVTSAQKNPTAFYLCASSTRQARCEQYFGPGTRLTVT.

About this clonotype: The junction differs from germline at one of its ends, possibly a read error. The CDR3 protein is CAWAKRAEALF. CDR3 nucleotides: TGTGCCTGGGCTAAAAGGGCTGAAGCCCTCTTT. This chain connects TRBV30 to TRBJ1-1; D not certain. CDR3 length: 11 residues. CDR1 is GTSNPN, CDR2 SVGIG, per germline (reference sequence).

About this clonotype: The junction differs from germline at one of its ends, possibly a read error. V gene TRBV11-1 combines with J gene TRBJ2-1, with 9 bases lining up with TRBD1. Germline CDR1 and CDR2: SGHAT and FQDESV (reference sequence). This CDR3 is 15 amino acids long. DNA for the CDR3: TGCGCCAGCAGTTCCCTCGGACAGGGGAGCAATGATCAGTTCTTC. Its translation is CASSSLGQGSNDQFF.

The chain couples TRBV29-1 to TRBJ2-1; D call uncertain. V shed 3 bases and J shed 9 bases, with 15 bases lying between them. CDR1 is SQVTM, CDR2 ANQGSEA, per germline. The CDR3 is 13 residues long. The CDR3 sequence: CSVEPVILGEQFF. CDR3 DNA sequence: TGCAGCGTTGAGCCCGTAATTCTTGGTGAGCAGTTCTTC.

Of note for this clonotype: An end of the junction differs from the germline gene, which may be a read error. The chain links TRBV6-2 or TRBV6-3 to TRBJ2-2; 8 bases are shared with TRBD2. CDR1 and CDR2 from the germline V gene are MNHEY and SVGEGT. The CDR3 has 18 amino acids. The CDR3 sequence: CASSSGLAGVGNTGGLFF. CDR3 bases: TGTGCCAGCAGCTCCGGACTAGCAGGAGTAGGGAACACCGGGGGGCTGTTTTTT.

The rearrangement joins TRBV10-3 to TRBJ2-3, with a weak D call TRBD2 (5 bases). The ends were cut back, 6 bases at V and 1 base at J, with 17 bases in the middle. The CDR3 length is 16 residues. CDR1 and CDR2 from the germline V gene are ENHRY and SYGVKD. In DNA, the CDR3 is TGTGCCATCAGCCGTGACTACCAAAGGGGCACAGATACGCAGTATTTT. Its protein is CAISRDYQRGTDTQYF.

Details on this clonotype: Germline and junction disagree at one end, which may indicate a read error. The chain has TRBV10-1 and TRBJ2-1; D unclear. Germline V lookup: CDR1 WNHNN, CDR2 SYGVQD (reference sequence). This CDR3 is 13 amino acids long. The CDR3 loop reads CASRELRNNEEFF. In DNA form, the CDR3 reads TGCGCCAGCAGAGAATTGAGGAACAATGAGGAGTTCTTC.

With respect to this clonotype: In this CDR3 the conserved last residue, phenylalanine or tryptophan, is missing, so a read error is likely. The rearrangement joins TRBV11-1 to TRBJ2-7, with D uncertain. V shed 9 bases and J shed 6 bases, with 21 bases lying between them. This CDR3 is built from 14 residues. Germline lookup yields CDR1 SGHAT and CDR2 FQDESV (reference sequence). The CDR3 DNA reads TGTGCCAGGAGCCGAAATATACATAGTCTCGAGCAGTACTCC. It yields the protein CARSRNIHSLEQYS.

This sequence joins TRBV11-2 and TRBJ1-1; 7 nucleotides match TRBD1. J gave up 7 bases and V 0 bases, and 2 bases lay outside the gene matches. The CDR3 consists of 13 residues. Germline lookup yields CDR1 SGHAT and CDR2 FQNNGV. DNA for the CDR3: TGTGCCAGCAGCTTAGAGTCAGGGGGTGAAGCTTTCTTT. This codes for CASSLESGGEAFF.

On this clonotype itself: An end of the junction does not agree with germline; a read error may underlie this. The chain carries TRBV11-2 and TRBJ2-1; D unresolved. Per the germline V gene, CDR1 is SGHAT and CDR2 is FQNNGV. The CDR3 covers 16 residues. This chain's CDR3 is CVSSLDPESSYNEQFF. CDR3 bases: TGTGTCAGCAGCCTAGATCCAGAGAGCTCCTACAATGAGCAATTCTTC.